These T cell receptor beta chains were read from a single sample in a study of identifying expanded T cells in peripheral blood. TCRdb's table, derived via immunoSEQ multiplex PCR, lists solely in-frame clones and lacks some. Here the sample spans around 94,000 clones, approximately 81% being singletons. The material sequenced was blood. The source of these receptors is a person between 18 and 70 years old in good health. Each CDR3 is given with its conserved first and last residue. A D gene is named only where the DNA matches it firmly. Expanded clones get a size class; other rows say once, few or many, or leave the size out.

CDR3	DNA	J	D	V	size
CASSQESNYGYTF	TGCGCCAGCAGCCAAGAGTCTAACTATGGCTACACCTTC	TRBJ1-2	NA	TRBV4-1	NA
CASSLDRELHGYTF	TGTGCCAGCAGCTTAGATAGAGAGCTCCATGGCTACACCTTC	TRBJ1-2	NA	TRBV7-2	NA
CASSGGRGKLMKEAVGQYF	TGTGCCAGCTCAGGCGGTAGAGGCAAGCTTATGAAGGAGGCTGTGGGGCAGTATTTT	TRBJ2-3	NA	TRBV7-9	NA
CASSVRQGGGVEPQHF	TGTGCCAGCAGTGTCCGACAGGGGGGGGGTGTGGAGCCCCAGCATTTT	TRBJ1-5	TRBD1	TRBV6-1	NA
CASSTPGDSGANVLTF	TGTGCCAGCAGCACCCCAGGGGACTCTGGGGCCAACGTCCTGACTTTC	TRBJ2-6	NA	TRBV7-2	NA
CASRRRDSSYEQYF	TGTGCCAGCAGAAGAAGAGACAGCTCCTACGAGCAGTACTTC	TRBJ2-7	NA	TRBV6-5	NA
CASSLVGRNYGYTF	TGTGCCAGCAGCTTGGTAGGCAGAAACTATGGCTACACCTTC	TRBJ1-2	NA	TRBV5-5	NA
CASSPGPGLAGDEQFF	TGCGCCAGCAGCCCGGGACCGGGACTAGCGGGCGATGAGCAGTTCTTC	TRBJ2-1	TRBD2	TRBV4-3	NA
CASSFRTGIDGYTF	TGTGCCAGCAGCTTTCGGACAGGGATCGATGGCTACACCTTC	TRBJ1-2	TRBD1	TRBV5-6	NA
CASSIPPGTVEFDSGNTIYF	TGTGCCAGTAGTATCCCCCCCGGGACAGTCGAGTTCGACTCTGGAAACACCATATATTTT	TRBJ1-3	TRBD1	TRBV19	NA
CASSVYRGPGGWHIQYF	TGTGCCAGCAGCGTTTACAGGGGCCCGGGGGGCTGGCACATTCAGTACTTC	TRBJ2-4	NA	TRBV7-2	NA
CASSFYRNTEAFF	TGTGCCAGCAGCTTCTATCGGAACACTGAAGCTTTCTTT	TRBJ1-1	NA	TRBV7-2	NA
CASSYGPRGQFF	TGTGCCAGCAGCTACGGGCCTCGGGGGCAGTTCTTC	TRBJ2-1	NA	TRBV7-9	NA
CASSQETRDTDTQYF	TGCGCCAGCAGCCAGGAGACTAGGGACACAGATACGCAGTATTTT	TRBJ2-3	NA	TRBV4-3	NA
CASSTRGHPTDTQYF	TGTGCCAGTAGTACCAGGGGACACCCCACAGATACGCAGTATTTT	TRBJ2-3	NA	TRBV19	NA
CAISEGTGRYGYTF	TGTGCCATCAGTGAAGGGACAGGGAGATATGGCTACACCTTC	TRBJ1-2	TRBD1	TRBV10-3	once
CASSKDSSGNTIYF	TGTGCCAGCTCAAAAGACAGTTCCGGAAACACCATATATTTT	TRBJ1-3	NA	TRBV2	NA
CASSSRLAFEGVASQYF	TGTGCCAGCAGTTCGAGACTTGCCTTCGAGGGGGTGGCGTCCCAGTACTTC	TRBJ2-5	NA	TRBV27	NA
CASSAIEWGSGNTIYF	TGCGCCAGCAGCGCGATTGAGTGGGGCTCTGGAAACACCATATATTTT	TRBJ1-3	NA	TRBV5-1	NA
CASRGGSSYNSPLHF	TGTGCCAGCAGAGGGGGCAGCTCCTATAATTCACCCCTCCACTTT	TRBJ1-6	TRBD1	TRBV6-6	NA
CAWRPWGRAGRETQYF	TGTGCCTGGCGGCCCTGGGGGCGTGCAGGTAGGGAGACCCAGTACTTC	TRBJ2-5	NA	TRBV30	NA
CASSRRTGTRDYEQYF	TGTGCCAGTAGTCGTCGCACCGGGACCCGAGATTACGAGCAGTACTTC	TRBJ2-7	NA	TRBV19	NA
CASSLDFQETQYF	TGTGCCAGCAGCTTGGACTTTCAAGAGACCCAGTACTTC	TRBJ2-5	NA	TRBV5-4	NA
CASSIGQALHEQYF	TGTGCCAGTAGTATAGGGCAAGCACTCCACGAGCAGTACTTC	TRBJ2-7	NA	TRBV19	once
CASSSTGNTEAFF	TGTGCCAGCAGCTCGACAGGGAACACTGAAGCTTTCTTT	TRBJ1-1	NA	TRBV7-9	few